These T cell receptor beta chains were read from a single sample in a study of T cells in Graves' hyperthyroidism and ophthalmopathy. TCRdb independently ran MiXCR on the multiplex PCR reads; one entry per CDR3 protein. Counted here are 350,000 to 500,000 distinct CDR3 sequences, approximately 14% occurring once; the ten biggest clones make up around 5.3%. Sequencing used blood. These receptors all come from a woman younger than 30 with Graves' hyperthyroidism. Both conserved end residues are part of each CDR3. The D gene is left open where the match is weak. Size is stated for part of the rows, as once, few or many counts, or as a class when the clone is expanded.

clone size	J gene	D gene	V gene	CDR3 protein	CDR3 DNA
few	TRBJ2-5	.	TRBV4-3	CASSQGSTNKETQYF	TGCGCCAGCAGCCAAGGTTCGACAAATAAAGAGACCCAGTACTTC
few	TRBJ2-2	TRBD2	TRBV7-6	CASSLTSEAGELFF	TGTGCCAGCAGCTTAACTAGCGAAGCCGGGGAGCTGTTTTTT
many	TRBJ2-7	TRBD2	TRBV20-1	CSASGLASGSYEQYF	TGCAGTGCTAGTGGTTTGGCTAGCGGGTCCTACGAGCAGTACTTC
many	TRBJ2-1	TRBD1	TRBV18	CASSPSTGPNEQFF	TGTGCCAGCTCACCTTCGACAGGGCCCAATGAGCAGTTCTTC
few	TRBJ2-2	.	TRBV19	CASSRANTGELFF	TGTGCCAGTAGTAGGGCGAACACCGGGGAGCTGTTTTTT
.	TRBJ1-5	.	TRBV20-1	CSASPGWGNQPQHF	TGCAGTGCTAGTCCAGGATGGGGCAATCAGCCCCAGCATTTT
once	TRBJ2-3	TRBD1	TRBV19	CASSKGASTDTQYF	TGTGCCAGTAGTAAGGGGGCGAGCACAGATACGCAGTATTTT
.	TRBJ2-7	TRBD1	TRBV28	CASSLAQGAIDEQYF	TGTGCCAGCAGTCTCGCACAGGGGGCAATCGACGAGCAGTACTTC
.	TRBJ1-2	.	TRBV28	CASVPPVPRDYGYTF	TGTGCCAGCGTTCCTCCGGTACCAAGGGACTATGGCTACACCTTC
many	TRBJ2-1	TRBD1	TRBV29-1	CSVPFPGTGGAFYNEQFF	TGCAGCGTTCCCTTTCCCGGGACAGGGGGGGCATTCTACAATGAGCAGTTCTTC
.	TRBJ1-3	.	TRBV14	CASSQITSGNTIYF	TGTGCCAGCAGCCAGATCACCTCTGGAAACACCATATATTTT
many	TRBJ1-2	.	TRBV2	CASNEQKIYGYTF	TGTGCCAGCAACGAACAGAAGATCTATGGCTACACCTTC
many	TRBJ2-7	TRBD1	TRBV4-1	CASSRFWDSYEQYF	TGCGCCAGCAGCCGGTTTTGGGACAGCTACGAGCAGTACTTC
few	TRBJ2-3	.	TRBV7-3	CASSFGTAGDTQYF	TGTGCCAGCAGCTTCGGGACGGCCGGAGATACGCAGTATTTT
many	TRBJ2-1	TRBD2	TRBV5-6	CASSSTSGRSSYNEQFF	TGTGCCAGCAGCTCGACTAGCGGGAGGTCCTCCTACAATGAGCAGTTCTTC
many	TRBJ2-5	.	TRBV3-1	CASSQDRETQYF	TGTGCCAGCAGCCAAGATCGGGAGACCCAGTACTTC
.	TRBJ1-6	TRBD1	TRBV7-8	CASSLAGQASPLHF	TGTGCCAGCAGCTTAGCAGGACAGGCCTCGCCCCTCCACTTT
many	TRBJ2-2	TRBD1	TRBV6-1	CASSRPVGTGNTGELFF	TGTGCCAGCAGTCGGCCTGTGGGGACAGGGAACACCGGGGAGCTGTTTTTT
few	TRBJ2-7	.	TRBV15	CATSKDYEQYF	TGTGCCACCAGCAAAGACTACGAGCAGTACTTC
many	TRBJ2-1	TRBD2	TRBV20-1	CSARARAGPPGEQFF	TGCAGTGCTAGAGCCCGAGCGGGGCCACCTGGTGAGCAGTTCTTC
many	TRBJ2-3	.	TRBV11-2	CASSFLLTDTQYF	TGTGCCAGCAGCTTCCTCCTCACAGATACGCAGTATTTT
many	TRBJ1-4	TRBD1	TRBV12-5	CASAQGEKLFF	TGTGCTAGTGCACAGGGGGAAAAACTGTTTTTT
many	TRBJ2-5	.	TRBV2	CARGGGETQYF	TGTGCCAGGGGGGGTGGTGAGACCCAGTACTTC
many	TRBJ1-5	.	TRBV20-1	CSASLGDRYSNQPQHF	TGCAGTGCTAGTCTGGGGGACCGATATAGCAATCAGCCCCAGCATTTT
few	TRBJ2-2	.	TRBV10-3	CAISGEGSNTGELFF	TGTGCCATCAGTGGAGAGGGGTCCAACACCGGGGAGCTGTTTTTT
many	TRBJ1-2	TRBD1	TRBV5-6	CASSPGQEAHSYGYTF	TGTGCCAGCAGTCCGGGACAGGAGGCTCATTCATATGGCTACACCTTC
.	TRBJ1-5	.	TRBV6-1	CASSEMPDIYQPQHF	TGTGCCAGCAGTGAAATGCCGGACATTTATCAGCCCCAGCATTTT
many	TRBJ2-1	TRBD1	TRBV9	CASSTGTDYNEQFF	TGTGCCAGCAGCACCGGGACAGACTACAATGAGCAGTTCTTC
many	TRBJ2-1	TRBD2	TRBV3-1	CASSQGTSAGYNEQFF	TGTGCCAGCAGCCAGGGTACTAGCGCCGGCTACAATGAGCAGTTCTTC
many	TRBJ2-7	TRBD2	TRBV27	CASSGGSGRPAYEQYF	TGTGCCAGCAGTGGAGGGAGCGGGAGGCCTGCCTACGAGCAGTACTTC
few	TRBJ2-3	TRBD2	TRBV19	CASRPLGREAPDTQYF	TGTGCCAGTAGGCCCCTCGGGCGGGAGGCCCCAGATACGCAGTATTTT
.	TRBJ2-1	.	TRBV4-1	CASSQGFGSYNEQFF	TGCGCCAGCAGCCAAGGTTTCGGCTCCTACAATGAGCAGTTCTTC
few	TRBJ2-3	.	TRBV15	CATSMSTDTQYF	TGTGCCACCAGCATGTCCACAGATACGCAGTATTTT
few	TRBJ1-5	.	TRBV6-1	CASRAVDSINQPQHF	TGTGCCAGCAGGGCCGTCGACAGCATCAATCAGCCCCAGCATTTT
.	TRBJ2-1	TRBD2	TRBV2	CASNRASGYNEQFF	TGTGCCAGCAATCGAGCTAGCGGCTACAATGAGCAGTTCTTC
many	TRBJ1-2	TRBD1	TRBV15	CATSTAVQGANYGYTF	TGTGCCACCAGCACAGCCGTACAGGGGGCTAACTATGGCTACACCTTC
.	TRBJ2-3	.	TRBV5-4	CASSTRVLEGDTQYF	TGTGCCAGCAGTACCCGGGTCCTTGAAGGGGATACGCAGTATTTT
.	TRBJ2-2	.	TRBV18	CASSPLGTNTGELFF	TGTGCCAGCTCACCTCTCGGGACTAACACCGGGGAGCTGTTTTTT
few	TRBJ2-5	.	TRBV12-5	CASGLVIVGGETQYF	TGTGCTAGTGGTTTGGTAATAGTCGGCGGGGAGACCCAGTACTTC
few	TRBJ1-1	.	TRBV5-1	CASSYRDTSNTEAFF	TGCGCCAGCAGCTATCGGGACACTTCGAACACTGAAGCTTTCTTT
many	TRBJ2-7	TRBD2	TRBV12-3/TRBV12-4	CASTPGLASYEQYF	TGTGCCAGCACGCCGGGACTAGCTTCTTACGAGCAGTACTTC
.	TRBJ1-2	.	TRBV11-2	CASSVAGEGYTF	TGTGCCAGCTCAGTCGCAGGCGAAGGCTACACCTTC
.	TRBJ1-2	TRBD1	TRBV7-2	CASSRGQGAGYGYTF	TGTGCCAGCAGCAGGGGACAGGGGGCGGGCTATGGCTACACCTTC
.	TRBJ1-6	TRBD1	TRBV20-1	CSARTGGDSPLHF	TGCAGTGCTAGAACAGGGGGCGATTCACCCCTCCACTTT
few	TRBJ1-2	.	TRBV5-1	CASSPGISDYGYTF	TGCGCCAGCAGCCCAGGCATATCTGACTATGGCTACACCTTC
.	TRBJ1-5	.	TRBV7-2	CASSFRGRSNQPQHF	TGTGCCAGCAGCTTTCGCGGACGGTCAAATCAGCCCCAGCATTTT
many	TRBJ2-1	.	TRBV27	CASSPGSNEQFF	TGTGCCAGCAGTCCCGGGAGCAATGAGCAGTTCTTC
many	TRBJ2-2	.	TRBV28	CASSLLDRVTGELFF	TGTGCCAGCAGTTTATTGGACAGAGTAACCGGGGAGCTGTTTTTT
many	TRBJ1-4	TRBD1	TRBV10-3	CAISDGQGAIGEKLFF	TGTGCCATCAGTGACGGGCAGGGGGCCATCGGTGAAAAACTGTTTTTT
.	TRBJ2-7	.	TRBV29-1	CSVGGRKSYEQYF	TGCAGCGTTGGGGGGAGAAAGAGCTACGAGCAGTACTTC
many	TRBJ2-3	TRBD2	TRBV12-3/TRBV12-4	CASSPGTSGDTQYF	TGTGCCAGCAGTCCGGGGACTAGCGGTGATACGCAGTATTTT
.	TRBJ2-7	.	TRBV7-2	CASSLAGSYGQYF	TGTGCCAGCAGCTTAGCCGGCTCCTACGGGCAGTACTTC
many	TRBJ2-2	TRBD1	TRBV6-1	CASQGAMGVNTGELFF	TGTGCCAGCCAGGGGGCGATGGGTGTGAACACCGGGGAGCTGTTTTTT
.	TRBJ2-1	.	TRBV20-1	CSARDGRYNEQFF	TGCAGTGCTAGAGATGGACGGTACAATGAGCAGTTCTTC
.	TRBJ2-3	TRBD2	TRBV4-1	CASSRTGLAGGRASDTQYF	TGCGCCAGCAGCCGAACGGGACTAGCGGGAGGGAGGGCATCAGATACGCAGTATTTT